This entry lists 9 T cell receptor beta chains sequenced from one sample in a study of blood T cells in healthy people across ages. Primers used in a second PCR of roughly 7 to 11 cycles were a sample-barcoded 5' primer and a J-beta primer mix. MiXCR, applied by TCRdb to the 5' RACE reads, yields one record per CDR3 protein. The sample consists of roughly 1.9 million distinct CDR3 sequences, roughly two fifths of them appearing once. The specimen sequenced was blood. Every receptor here comes from a human donor in good health.

DNA of the CDR3: TGTGCCAGCAGCCCTACTCGACAGGGGGGCTATGGCTACACCTTC. It encodes CASSPTRQGGYGYTF. This rearrangement joins TRBV12-3 or TRBV12-4 to TRBJ1-2; 9 nucleotides match TRBD1. CDR3 length equals 15 residues. Unmatched junction bases numbered 9, after V lost 6 bases and J lost 4 bases.

CDR3: CASSFRERGRTDTQYF. CDR3 nucleotide sequence: TGTGCCAGCAGCTTCAGAGAACGTGGCCGCACAGATACGCAGTATTTT. V and J are TRBV11-2 and TRBJ2-3, with D unresolved. The CDR3 contains 16 residues. Germline loops: CDR1 SGHAT, CDR2 FQNNGV. V lost 3 bases, J lost 1 base, and 14 bases lay in between.

In its sample, this clonotype was seen a few times. In DNA form, the CDR3 reads TGCGCCAGCAGACACATAAAGGGACAGGGACCTAACAATGAGCAGTTCTTC. Translating gives CASRHIKGQGPNNEQFF. V usage is TRBV5-1 and J usage is TRBJ2-1; 9 bases are a match to TRBD1. Trimming removed 5 bases from V and 5 bases from J; junction bases left unmatched: 14. Germline CDR1 reads SGHRS; CDR2 reads YFSETQ. CDR3 length: 17 residues.

This clonotype was counted a few times. The chain uses TRBV7-9 and TRBJ1-2, with D tentatively TRBD1 (5 bases). This CDR3 has 15 residues. Germline CDR1 reads SEHNR; CDR2 reads FQNEAQ (reference sequence). V was pared by 5 bases and J by 5 bases, with 18 bases between. The CDR3, as DNA: TGTGCCAGCAGCCCCGGGGGGGGTCACCGTTATGGCTACACCTTC. Its protein product is CASSPGGGHRYGYTF.

The chain uses TRBV24-1 and TRBJ2-3; D uncertain. The CDR3 runs to 12 residues. V was shortened by 1 base and J by 10 bases, with 8 bases between the two germline ends. Germline V gives CDR1 KGHDR, CDR2 SFDVKD. CDR3 bases: TGTGCCACCAGTGATTTCTACCCCCCGCAGTATTTT. It yields the protein CATSDFYPPQYF.

On this clonotype: One junction end does not reproduce the germline sequence, and a read error may be involved. The rearrangement links TRBV7-9 to TRBJ2-4; the D gene is possibly TRBD1 (6 bases). Germline lookup yields CDR1 SEHNR and CDR2 FQNEAQ (reference sequence). CDR3 length equals 12 residues. CDR3 bases: TGTGACAGCAGCTCCCAGGGGAATGAGCAGTACTTC. The encoded protein is CDSSSQGNEQYF.

The chain is built from TRBV12-3 or TRBV12-4 and TRBJ2-4; 7 bases line up with TRBD1. V lost 3 bases and J lost 10; bases outside the gene matches: 3. This CDR3 spans 12 amino acids. CDR3 DNA: TGTGCCAGCAGTTTGGAGACAGGGATTCAGTACTTC. This encodes CASSLETGIQYF.

V gene TRBV11-3 combines with J gene TRBJ2-1; 9 bases align to TRBD1. V shed 2 bases and J 5 bases; nucleotides not matched to a gene: 1. Per germline, CDR1 SGHNT and CDR2 YENEEA. The CDR3 length is 14 residues. The CDR3 region is CASSLTGGNNEQFF. CDR3 DNA: TGTGCCAGCAGCTTAACAGGGGGCAACAATGAGCAGTTCTTC.

This clonotype was detected ten times or more. The genes are TRBV10-3 and TRBJ1-6; D gene unclear. This CDR3 is 13 amino acids long. The ends were cut back, 6 bases at V and 5 bases at J, with 8 bases in the middle. Looked up from germline, CDR1 is ENHRY and CDR2 is SYGVKD. CDR3 nucleotides: TGTGCCATCAGCTCCAATAATAATTCACCCCTCCACTTT. Translation gives CAISSNNNSPLHF.